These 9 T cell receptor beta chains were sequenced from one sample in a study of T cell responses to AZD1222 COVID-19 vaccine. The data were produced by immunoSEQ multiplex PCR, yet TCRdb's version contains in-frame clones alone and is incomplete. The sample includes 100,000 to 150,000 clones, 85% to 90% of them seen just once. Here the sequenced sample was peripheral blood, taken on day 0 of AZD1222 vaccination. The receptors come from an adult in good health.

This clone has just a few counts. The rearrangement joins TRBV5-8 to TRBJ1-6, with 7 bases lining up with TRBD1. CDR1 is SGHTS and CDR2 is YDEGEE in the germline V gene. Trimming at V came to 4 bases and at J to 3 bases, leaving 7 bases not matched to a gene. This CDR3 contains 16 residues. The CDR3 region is CASSPRQGGYNSPLHF. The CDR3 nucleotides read TGTGCCAGCAGCCCGCGACAGGGCGGCTATAATTCACCCCTCCACTTT. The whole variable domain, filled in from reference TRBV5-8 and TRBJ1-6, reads EAGVTQSPTHLIKTRGQQATLRCSPISGHTSVYWYQQALGLGLQFLLWYDEGEERNRGNFPPRFSGRQFPNYSSELNVNALELEDSALYLCASSPRQGGYNSPLHFGNGTRLTVT.

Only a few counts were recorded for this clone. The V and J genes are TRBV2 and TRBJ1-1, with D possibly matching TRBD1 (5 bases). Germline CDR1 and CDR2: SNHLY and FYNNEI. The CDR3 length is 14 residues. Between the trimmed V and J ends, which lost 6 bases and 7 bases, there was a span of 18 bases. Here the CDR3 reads CASRALTEYIEAFF. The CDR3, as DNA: TGTGCCAGCAGGGCATTGACAGAGTACATTGAAGCTTTCTTT.

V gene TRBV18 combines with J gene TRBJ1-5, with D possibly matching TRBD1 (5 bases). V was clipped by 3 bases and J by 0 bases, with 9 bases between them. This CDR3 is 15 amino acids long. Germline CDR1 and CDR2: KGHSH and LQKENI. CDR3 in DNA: TGTGCCAGCTCACCCGGCAGGGATAGCAATCAGCCCCAGCATTTT. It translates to CASSPGRDSNQPQHF.

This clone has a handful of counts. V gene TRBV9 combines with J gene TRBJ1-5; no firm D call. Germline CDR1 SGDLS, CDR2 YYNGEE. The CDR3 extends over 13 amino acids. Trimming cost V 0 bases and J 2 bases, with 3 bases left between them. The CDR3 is CASSVDGNQPQHF. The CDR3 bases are TGTGCCAGCAGCGTAGATGGCAATCAGCCCCAGCATTTT.

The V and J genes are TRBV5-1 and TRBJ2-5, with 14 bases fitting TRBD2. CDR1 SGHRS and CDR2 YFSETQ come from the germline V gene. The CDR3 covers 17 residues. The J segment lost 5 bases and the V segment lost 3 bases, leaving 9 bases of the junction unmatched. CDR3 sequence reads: CASSSGLTSGGVETQYF. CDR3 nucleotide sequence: TGCGCCAGCAGCTCGGGATTGACTAGCGGGGGGGTCGAGACCCAGTACTTC. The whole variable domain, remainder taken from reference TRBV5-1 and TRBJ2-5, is KAGVTQTPRYLIKTRGQQVTLSCSPISGHRSVSWYQQTPGQGLQFLFEYFSETQRNKGNFPGRFSGRQFSNSRSEMNVSTLELGDSALYLCASSSGLTSGGVETQYFGPGTRLLVL.

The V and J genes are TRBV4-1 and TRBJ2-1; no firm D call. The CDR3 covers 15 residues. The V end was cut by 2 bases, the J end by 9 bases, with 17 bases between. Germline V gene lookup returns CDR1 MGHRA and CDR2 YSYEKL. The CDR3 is CASSQIGRVRSEQFF. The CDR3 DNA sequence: TGCGCCAGCAGCCAAATTGGAAGGGTCCGAAGTGAGCAGTTCTTC.

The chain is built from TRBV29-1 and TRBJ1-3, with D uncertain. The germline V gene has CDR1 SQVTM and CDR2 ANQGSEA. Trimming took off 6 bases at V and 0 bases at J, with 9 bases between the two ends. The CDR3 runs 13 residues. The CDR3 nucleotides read TGCAGCGTCCAGACAACCTCTGGAAACACCATATATTTT. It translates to CSVQTTSGNTIYF.

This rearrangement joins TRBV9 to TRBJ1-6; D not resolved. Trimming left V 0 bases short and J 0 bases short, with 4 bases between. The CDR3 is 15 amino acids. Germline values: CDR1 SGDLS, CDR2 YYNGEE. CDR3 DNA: TGTGCCAGCAGCGTAGACGGCTCCTATAATTCACCCCTCCACTTT. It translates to CASSVDGSYNSPLHF.

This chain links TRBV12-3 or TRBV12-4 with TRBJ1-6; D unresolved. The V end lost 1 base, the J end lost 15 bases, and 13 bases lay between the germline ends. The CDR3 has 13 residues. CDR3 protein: CASSLGTPSRLHF. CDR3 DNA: TGTGCCAGCAGTTTAGGAACACCCTCGCGCCTCCACTTT.